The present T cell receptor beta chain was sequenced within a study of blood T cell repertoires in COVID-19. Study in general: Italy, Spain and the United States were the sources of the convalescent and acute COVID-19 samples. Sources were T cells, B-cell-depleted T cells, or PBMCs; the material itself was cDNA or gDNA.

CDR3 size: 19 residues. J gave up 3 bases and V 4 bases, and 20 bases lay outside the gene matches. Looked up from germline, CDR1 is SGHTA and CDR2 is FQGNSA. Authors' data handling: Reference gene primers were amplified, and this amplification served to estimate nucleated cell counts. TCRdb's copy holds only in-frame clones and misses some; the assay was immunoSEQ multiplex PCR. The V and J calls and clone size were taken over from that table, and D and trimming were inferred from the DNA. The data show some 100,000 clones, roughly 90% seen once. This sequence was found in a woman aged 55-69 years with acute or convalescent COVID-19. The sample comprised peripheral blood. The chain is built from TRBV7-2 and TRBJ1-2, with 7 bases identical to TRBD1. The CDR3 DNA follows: TGTGCCAGCAGCTCCCTTTGGGACAGACCACCCCGTTTTCACTATGGCTACACCTTC. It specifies CASSSLWDRPPRFHYGYTF.